The entry below gives a single T cell receptor (beta chain) sequence along with its context. This sample was included in a study of OX40 agonist ivuxolimab in advanced cancers. Looked up from germline, CDR1 is SGHAT and CDR2 is FQNNGV. This CDR3 has 16 residues. The V and J ends lost 1 base and 5 bases respectively, with 16 bases between them. Only in-frame clones appear in the TCRdb table, and some are missing; sequencing was by immunoSEQ multiplex PCR. The table shows 55,000 to 75,000 clones, with roughly four fifths occurring only once. The sequences come from CD4+ or CD8+ T cells sorted from blood, collected in a trial of the OX40 agonist ivuxolimab. The sequence was collected from an adult with an advanced solid tumor such as melanoma, head and neck, liver or kidney cancer. This chain links TRBV11-2 with TRBJ2-3; D is perhaps TRBD2 (5 bases). The CDR3 region is CASSLGARGKGDTQYF. The DNA for the CDR3 is TGTGCCAGCAGCTTAGGGGCCCGGGGTAAGGGAGATACGCAGTATTTT.